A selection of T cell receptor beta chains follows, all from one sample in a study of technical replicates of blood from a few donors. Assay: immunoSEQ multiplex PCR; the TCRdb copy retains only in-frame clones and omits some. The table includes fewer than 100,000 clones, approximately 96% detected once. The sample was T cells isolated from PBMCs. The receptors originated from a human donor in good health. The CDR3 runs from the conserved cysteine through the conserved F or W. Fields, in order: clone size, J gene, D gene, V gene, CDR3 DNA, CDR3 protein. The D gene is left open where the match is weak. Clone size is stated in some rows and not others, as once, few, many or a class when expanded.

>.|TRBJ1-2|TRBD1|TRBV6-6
TGTGCCAGCAGCCGGACAGGGGCTTTCTATGGCTACACCTTC
CASSRTGAFYGYTF
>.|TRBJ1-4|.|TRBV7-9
TGTGCCAGCAGCTCTCCGGGTCCCAAAAAGGAACTGTTTTTT
CASSSPGPKKELFF
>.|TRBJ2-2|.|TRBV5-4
TGTGCCAGCAGCCAGGTTCGTGGAGGGAACACCGGGGAGCTGTTTTTT
CASSQVRGGNTGELFF
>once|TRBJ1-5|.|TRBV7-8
TGTGCCAGCAGCTTAGGGGGGCGTAATGGCAATCAGCCCCAGCATTTT
CASSLGGRNGNQPQHF
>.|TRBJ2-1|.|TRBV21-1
TGTGCCAGCAGCAAGGCCGGCGGACTAGCGGGAGTGAATGAGCAGTTCTTC
CASSKAGGLAGVNEQFF
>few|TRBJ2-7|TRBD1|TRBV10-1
TGCGCCAGCAGTGAGTTCACCTCCGGGACAGGGGCTGACGAGCAGTACTTC
CASSEFTSGTGADEQYF
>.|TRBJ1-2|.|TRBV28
TGTGCCAGCAGTCTAACCGGGACAACTAACTATGGCTACACCTTC
CASSLTGTTNYGYTF
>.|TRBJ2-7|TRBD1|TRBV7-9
TGTGCCAGCAGCTTAGGGGCAGGGGGACCGATCTCCTACGAGCAGTACTTC
CASSLGAGGPISYEQYF
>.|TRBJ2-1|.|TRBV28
TGTGCCAGCAGTGCGGGGAGGAGGGAGGTAGTCTACAATGAGCAGTTCTTC
CASSAGRREVVYNEQFF
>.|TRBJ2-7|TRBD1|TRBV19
TGTGCCAGTAGTCCCGGGACAGGGGGTTCCTACGAGCAGTACTTC
CASSPGTGGSYEQYF
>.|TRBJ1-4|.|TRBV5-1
TGCGCCAGCAGCTTGCAGGGGCCAACTAATGAAAAACTGTTTTTT
CASSLQGPTNEKLFF
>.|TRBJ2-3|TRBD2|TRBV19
TGTGCCAGTAGTACATTAGCGGGGGGCACAGATACGCAGTATTTT
CASSTLAGGTDTQYF
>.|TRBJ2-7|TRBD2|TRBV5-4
TGTGCCAGCAGCTTTACTAGCGGGCCCTACGAGCAGTACTTC
CASSFTSGPYEQYF
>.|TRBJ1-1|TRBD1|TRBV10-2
TGCGCCAGCAGTGTGCAGGGGGCTGTCACTGAAGCTTTCTTT
CASSVQGAVTEAFF
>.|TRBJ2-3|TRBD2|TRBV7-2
TGTGCCAGCAGTTCCAGCGGGAGAACACGCTATACGCAGTATTTT
CASSSSGRTRYTQYF
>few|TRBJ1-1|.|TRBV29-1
TGCAGCGTGGAGGTGAACACTGAAGCTTTCTTT
CSVEVNTEAFF
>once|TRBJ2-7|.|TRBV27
TGTGCCAGCAGTTCGGGTTACAGGGAGACCTACGAGCAGTACTTC
CASSSGYRETYEQYF
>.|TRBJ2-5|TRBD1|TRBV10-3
TGTGCCATCAGCTCAGGGGGCGCAGGTGGAGAGACCCAGTACTTC
CAISSGGAGGETQYF
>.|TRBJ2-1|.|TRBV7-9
TGTGCCAGCATCTTATCGGGGGGCGGGAGCAATGAGCAGTTCTTC
CASILSGGGSNEQFF
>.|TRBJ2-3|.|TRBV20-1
TGCAGTGCTAATGAGGAGCAGTATTTT
CSANEEQYF
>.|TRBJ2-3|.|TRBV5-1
TGCGCCAGCAGCCCTACGGTCATCACAGATACGCAGTATTTT
CASSPTVITDTQYF
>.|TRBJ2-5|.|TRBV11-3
TGTGCCAGCGCCGACCAGTTCGCGGCCCAAGAGACCCAGTACTTC
CASADQFAAQETQYF
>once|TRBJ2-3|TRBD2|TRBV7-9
TGTGCCAGCAGCTCACCGGGACTAGCGGTAGATACGCAGTATTTT
CASSSPGLAVDTQYF
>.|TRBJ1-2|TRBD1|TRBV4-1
TGCGCCAGCAGCCAAGATCTACTCCGGGACAGGGGGCTGGGAAACTATGGCTACACCTTC
CASSQDLLRDRGLGNYGYTF
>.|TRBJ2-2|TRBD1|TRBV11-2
TGTGCCAGCAGCTTAGATCGGGCAGGGGGTATCACCGGGGAGCTGTTTTTT
CASSLDRAGGITGELFF
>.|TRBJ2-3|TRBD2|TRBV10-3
TGTGCCATCAAACGGTCGGCTAGCGGGGGGGATACGCAGTATTTT
CAIKRSASGGDTQYF
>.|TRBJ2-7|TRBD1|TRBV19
TGTGCCAGTGGTCGATCCGGACAGGGGGCCTACGAGCAGTACTTC
CASGRSGQGAYEQYF
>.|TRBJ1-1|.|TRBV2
TGTGCCACCTCGCTACAGGGTTCGGGGAACACTGAAGCTTTCTTT
CATSLQGSGNTEAFF
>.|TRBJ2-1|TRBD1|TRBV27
TGTGCCAGCGTGGGGACAGGGGCCTCCAATGAGCAGTTCTTC
CASVGTGASNEQFF
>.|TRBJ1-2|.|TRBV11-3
TGTGCCAGCAGCTTAGAGGGTACAGGTATTGGCTACACCTTC
CASSLEGTGIGYTF
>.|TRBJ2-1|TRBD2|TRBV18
TGTGCCAGCTCACTGGGACTAGGTGAGCAGTTCTTC
CASSLGLGEQFF
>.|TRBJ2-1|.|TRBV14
TGTGCCAGCAGTGGACTGCTAAGCTCCTACAATGAGCAGTTCTTC
CASSGLLSSYNEQFF
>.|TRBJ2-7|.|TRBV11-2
TGTGCCAGCAGCTTAACTTCGCAGGGATCCTACGAGCAGTACTTC
CASSLTSQGSYEQYF
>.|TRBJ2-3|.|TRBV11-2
TGTGCCAGCAGCTTAGGGGGCGCGGACACAGATACGCAGTATTTT
CASSLGGADTDTQYF
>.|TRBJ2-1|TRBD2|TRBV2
TGTGCCAGCAGGTCGGGACTACTGGGTATCGATGAGCAGTTCTTC
CASRSGLLGIDEQFF
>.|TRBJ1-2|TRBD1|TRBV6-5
TGTGCCAGCAGTTATTTACAGGGGGGAGTAATCTACACCTTC
CASSYLQGGVIYTF
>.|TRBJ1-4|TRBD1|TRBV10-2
TGCGCCAGCACGTCAGGGGGTAATGAAAAACTGTTTTTT
CASTSGGNEKLFF
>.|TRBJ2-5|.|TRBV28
TGTGCCAGCAGCCGCTTCCGGCAGGGCCGACTCCAAGAGACCCAGTACTTC
CASSRFRQGRLQETQYF
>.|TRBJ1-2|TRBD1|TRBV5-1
TGCGCCAGCAGCTTGGGGGACAGCAACTATGGCTACACCTTC
CASSLGDSNYGYTF
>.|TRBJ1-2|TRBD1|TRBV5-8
TGTGCCAGCAGCTTAAGACAGGGCTATGGCTACACCTTC
CASSLRQGYGYTF
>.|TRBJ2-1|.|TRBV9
TGTGCCAGCAGCGTAGTAGCCAATGAGCAGTTCTTC
CASSVVANEQFF
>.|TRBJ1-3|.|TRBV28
TGTGCCAGCAGTTTTAGGGGTCAGGAAAGAACGGGAAACACCATATATTTT
CASSFRGQERTGNTIYF
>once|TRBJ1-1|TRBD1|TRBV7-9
TGTGCCAGCAGGAGGGGGCGGATGAACACTGAAGCTTTCTTT
CASRRGRMNTEAFF
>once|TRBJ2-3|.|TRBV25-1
TGTGCCAGCAGTGAATTCCGACAGCCGACAGATACGCAGTATTTT
CASSEFRQPTDTQYF
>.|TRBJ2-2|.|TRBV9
TGTGCCAGCAGCGTACGCACCGGGGAGCTGTTTTTT
CASSVRTGELFF
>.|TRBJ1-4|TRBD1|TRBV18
TGTGCCAGCTCACCACAAGGACAGGGGGCCTCTAGTAATGAAAAACTGTTTTTT
CASSPQGQGASSNEKLFF
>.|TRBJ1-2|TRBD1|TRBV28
TGTGCCAGCAGCCATGACAGGGGGCGCTATGGCTACACCTTC
CASSHDRGRYGYTF
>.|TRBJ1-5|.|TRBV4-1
TGCGCCAGCAGCCAAGCCCACCCAGGGACACGGAATCAGCCCCAGCATTTT
CASSQAHPGTRNQPQHF